The 20 T cell receptor beta chains below come from one sample, sequenced in a study of cytomegalovirus exposure and HLA in healthy donors. Primers for the PCR totalled 60 Vbeta and 13 Jbeta. Using immunoSEQ multiplex PCR, the repertoire was profiled, and TCRdb retains in-frame clones only, with some absent. Of 90,000 or so clones listed, under 85% are singletons. The sequencing sample was made of PBMCs. The receptors derive from a woman in her 40s in good health and CMV-seronegative.

The chain is built from TRBV7-2 and TRBJ1-1; D gene unclear. Germline values: CDR1 SGHTA, CDR2 FQGNSA. The V end was cut by 1 base, the J end by 1 base, with 7 bases between. The CDR3 consists of 14 residues. In DNA form, the CDR3 reads TGTGCCAGCAGCTTAGATGTCAGGAACACTGAAGCTTTCTTT. Encoded protein: CASSLDVRNTEAFF. The full variable domain, rest sourced from reference TRBV7-2 and TRBJ1-1, is GAGVSQSPSNKVTEKGKDVELRCDPISGHTALYWYRQSLGQGLEFLIYFQGNSAPDKSGLPSDRFSAERTGGSVSTLTIQRTQQEDSAVYLCASSLDVRNTEAFFGQGTRLTVV.

The V gene is TRBV11-2, the J gene TRBJ1-2; 7 bases match TRBD1. The CDR3 has 16 amino acids. V was pared by 4 bases and J by 8 bases, with 16 bases of the junction left unmatched. Germline V CDR1 and CDR2: SGHAT, FQNNGV. The CDR3, as DNA: TGTGCCAGCAGCTCACCACGACAGGGACCTCTAAAGGGCTACACCTTC. Protein product: CASSSPRQGPLKGYTF. Based on the CDR3 plus reference TRBV11-2 and TRBJ1-2, the full variable domain is EAGVAQSPRYKIIEKRQSVAFWCNPISGHATLYWYQQILGQGPKLLIQFQNNGVVDDSQLPKDRFSAERLKGVDSTLKIQPAKLEDSAVYLCASSSPRQGPLKGYTFGSGTRLTVV.

The chain recombines TRBV7-2 with TRBJ1-1; D might be TRBD1 (5 bases). Looked up from germline, CDR1 is SGHTA and CDR2 is FQGNSA. The CDR3 is made up of 14 amino acids. V dropped 5 bases and J dropped 7 bases, with 17 bases sitting between them. CDR3 sequence (DNA): TGTGCCAGCAGCCCGGGGGGTAGGTCTGTTGAAGCTTTCTTT. The encoded protein is CASSPGGRSVEAFF. Drawing the rest from reference TRBV7-2 and TRBJ1-1, the complete variable domain is GAGVSQSPSNKVTEKGKDVELRCDPISGHTALYWYRQSLGQGLEFLIYFQGNSAPDKSGLPSDRFSAERTGGSVSTLTIQRTQQEDSAVYLCASSPGGRSVEAFFGQGTRLTVV.

This clone occurred once. J is TRBJ1-1 and V is TRBV27; possibly TRBD1 for D (5 bases). This CDR3 comprises 14 residues. V was pared by 5 bases and J by 2 bases, with 12 bases between. Germline CDR1 is MNHEY and CDR2 is SMNVEV (reference sequence). CDR3 bases: TGTGCCAGCAGTGGCGGGACGGCAAACACTGAAGCTTTCTTT. Translation gives CASSGGTANTEAFF.

Regarding this clone: Within the sample, other DNA sequences also encode this same CDR3. This chain links TRBV28 with TRBJ2-7, with TRBD1 identical over 8 bases. CDR3 length: 12 amino acids. The V gene end was trimmed by 8 bases and the J gene end by 1 base; junction bases not matched to a gene: 1. The V gene's germline CDR1 is MDHEN and CDR2 SYDVKM. The CDR3 DNA sequence: TGTGCCAGCCGACAGGGGTCCTACGAGCAGTACTTC. Residues: CASRQGSYEQYF.

This clone has more than one count but fewer than ten. V is TRBV5-4 and J is TRBJ1-1, with 9 bases that match TRBD1. This CDR3 has 13 residues. CDR1 is SGHNT and CDR2 is YYREEE in the germline V gene (reference sequence). V dropped 8 bases and J dropped 0; count of bases not matched to a gene: 2. This CDR3 reads CASTGGVNTEAFF. CDR3 DNA sequence: TGTGCCAGTACAGGGGGCGTGAACACTGAAGCTTTCTTT. The variable domain in full, completed from reference TRBV5-4 and TRBJ1-1, reads ETGVTQSPTHLIKTRGQQVTLRCSSQSGHNTVSWYQQALGQGPQFIFQYYREEENGRGNFPPRFSGLQFPNYSSELNVNALELDDSALYLCASTGGVNTEAFFGQGTRLTVV.

The chain is built from TRBV30 and TRBJ1-6, with TRBD1 identical over 9 bases. CDR3 length: 13 residues. The J segment lost 9 bases and the V segment lost 4 bases, leaving 4 bases of the junction unmatched. CDR1 and CDR2 (germline): GTSNPN, SVGIG (reference sequence). This chain's CDR3 is CAWTLDRGSPLHF. The CDR3, as DNA: TGTGCCTGGACCCTGGACAGGGGTTCACCCCTCCACTTT.

The chain joins TRBV7-9 to TRBJ1-5; 8 bases map to TRBD1. Germline CDR1 is SEHNR and CDR2 is FQNEAQ (reference sequence). The CDR3 is 14 residues long. Germline trimming cut 5 bases from V and 3 bases from J; bases unmatched to any gene: 3. The CDR3 nucleotides read TGTGCCAGCAGCCCGGGACAGGCCAATCAGCCCCAGCATTTT. Translated: CASSPGQANQPQHF.

The J gene is TRBJ2-7, the V gene TRBV28; a weak D match, TRBD2 (6 bases). Trimming stripped 6 bases from V and 1 base from J, with 16 bases between. In germline, CDR1 is MDHEN, CDR2 SYDVKM. CDR3 size: 15 residues. The CDR3 here is CASRRIGGASYEQYF. CDR3 DNA: TGTGCCAGCAGAAGGATCGGAGGGGCTTCCTACGAGCAGTACTTC.

V usage is TRBV5-5 and J usage is TRBJ1-5; 7 nucleotides align to TRBD1. V lost 3 bases and J lost 1; bases outside the gene matches: 10. Germline V lookup: CDR1 SGHKS, CDR2 YYEKEE (reference sequence). This CDR3 spans 17 amino acids. Here the CDR3 reads CASSWRDSTPSNQPQHF. CDR3 DNA: TGTGCCAGCAGCTGGAGGGACAGCACCCCAAGCAATCAGCCCCAGCATTTT. Supplemented by reference TRBV5-5 and TRBJ1-5, the full variable domain reads DAGVTQSPTHLIKTRGQQVTLRCSPISGHKSVSWYQQVLGQGPQFIFQYYEKEERGRGNFPDRFSARQFPNYSSELNVNALLLGDSALYLCASSWRDSTPSNQPQHFGDGTRLSIL.

The rearrangement uses TRBV7-3 and TRBJ1-1; TRBD1 matches at 9 bases. CDR3 length equals 16 residues. Losses at the gene ends were 5 bases for V and 1 base for J; bases not matched to a gene: 8. Germline V CDR1 and CDR2: SGHTA, FQGTGA. The CDR3 coding sequence is TGTGCCAGCAGCCCGAGGACAGGGGCGGCGAACACTGAAGCTTTCTTT. This encodes CASSPRTGAANTEAFF.

The rearrangement uses TRBV28 and TRBJ1-3; 9 nucleotides agree with TRBD1. From germline, CDR1 is MDHEN and CDR2 SYDVKM. This CDR3 comprises 16 residues. J was trimmed by 0 bases and V by 6 bases; bases with no gene match: 6. CDR3 sequence (DNA): TGTGCCAGCAGAACAGGGGGCTCTATCTCTGGAAACACCATATATTTT. Its protein product is CASRTGGSISGNTIYF.

The chain employs TRBV2 and TRBJ1-2, with D unclear. CDR1 SNHLY and CDR2 FYNNEI come from the germline V gene. With 1 base removed from V and 3 bases from J, the gap between germline ends came to 9 bases. The CDR3 consists of 14 residues. The CDR3 region has the DNA TGTGCCAGCAGTGAAGGAGGGATCTACTATGGCTACACCTTC. Protein sequence: CASSEGGIYYGYTF.

The chain employs TRBV5-1 and TRBJ2-7; TRBD1 matches at 9 bases. The ends lost 5 bases at V and 4 bases at J; junction bases unmatched: 7. This CDR3 has 14 residues. Germline V gene sequence: CDR1 SGHRS, CDR2 YFSETQ. DNA of the CDR3: TGCGCCAGCAGGCGATCAGACAGGGGGTACGAGCAGTACTTC. The encoded protein is CASRRSDRGYEQYF.

The table lists this clone with a few counts. The chain carries TRBV7-2 and TRBJ1-5; 10 nucleotides match TRBD1. In germline, CDR1 is SGHTA, CDR2 FQGNSA. The length of the CDR3 is 18 residues. V gave up 4 bases and J gave up 0 bases; unmatched junction bases: 9. CDR3 sequence reads: CASSSQPTGGYSNQPQHF. The CDR3 coding sequence is TGTGCCAGCAGCTCCCAACCGACAGGGGGCTATAGCAATCAGCCCCAGCATTTT.

The chain uses TRBV5-6 and TRBJ2-1, with D perhaps matching TRBD2 (5 bases). CDR3 length: 13 residues. CDR1 SGHDT and CDR2 YYEEEE come from the germline V gene. Trimming left V 3 bases short and J 6 bases short, with 10 bases between. Here the CDR3 DNA reads TGTGCCAGCAGCTGGACTCCTTTCAATGAGCAGTTCTTC. Its protein is CASSWTPFNEQFF.

J is TRBJ1-2 and V is TRBV15; tentatively, D is TRBD1 (6 bases). The CDR3 runs to 13 residues. Trimming stripped 2 bases from V and 6 bases from J, with 10 bases between. Germline CDR1 LNHNV, CDR2 YYDKDF (reference sequence). This chain's CDR3 is CATSRLPGDGYTF. Here the CDR3 DNA reads TGTGCCACCAGCAGACTCCCAGGGGATGGCTACACCTTC.

This clone counts as medium-sized (0.01 to 0.1%). The chain has TRBV27 and TRBJ1-2; a possible D gene is TRBD1 (5 bases). CDR1 is MNHEY and CDR2 is SMNVEV in the germline V gene (reference sequence). Trimming pared 3 bases from V and 1 base from J, leaving 9 bases between. The CDR3 totals 14 residues. CDR3 DNA sequence: TGTGCCAGCAGTTTGCAGGGTGGTAACTATGGCTACACCTTC. Amino acid sequence: CASSLQGGNYGYTF.

The V call is TRBV28, the J call TRBJ1-1; 11 nucleotides agree with TRBD1. The CDR3 has 15 residues. Germline CDR1 MDHEN, CDR2 SYDVKM. V was clipped by 6 bases and J by 6 bases; unmatched bases: 9. The CDR3 spells CASSRNRDRGAEAFF. The CDR3 region has the DNA TGTGCCAGCAGCCGCAATCGGGACAGGGGGGCTGAAGCTTTCTTT.

J is TRBJ2-1 and V is TRBV2; 8 bases agree with TRBD2. The V gene's germline CDR1 is SNHLY and CDR2 FYNNEI. V was pared by 6 bases and J by 0 bases, with 1 base of the junction left unmatched. CDR3 length equals 14 residues. The CDR3 DNA reads as TGTGCCAGCAGGGGGACTAGCTCCTACAATGAGCAGTTCTTC. This sequence encodes CASRGTSSYNEQFF.